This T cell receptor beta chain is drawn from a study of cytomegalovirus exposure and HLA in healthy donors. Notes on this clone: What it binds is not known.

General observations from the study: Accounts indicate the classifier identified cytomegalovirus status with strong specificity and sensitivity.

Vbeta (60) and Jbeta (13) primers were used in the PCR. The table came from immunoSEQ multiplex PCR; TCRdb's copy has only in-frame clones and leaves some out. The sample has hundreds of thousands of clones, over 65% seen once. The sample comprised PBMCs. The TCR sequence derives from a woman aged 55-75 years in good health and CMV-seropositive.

The CDR3 sequence is CASSAPGEGLHQPQHF. Here the CDR3 DNA reads TGTGCCAGCAGTGCACCCGGGGAGGGCCTGCATCAGCCCCAGCATTTT. The chain carries TRBV27 and TRBJ1-5; the D is unclear. The V end was cut by 5 bases, the J end by 5 bases, with 19 bases between. The CDR3 length is 16 residues. Germline values: CDR1 MNHEY, CDR2 SMNVEV (reference sequence).